This T cell receptor beta chain emerged from a study of a mutant IDH1 vaccine in newly diagnosed glioma. Turning to the study itself: Patients previously underwent radiotherapy, temozolomide, or both, and most underwent both.

As for time point: baseline, week 1 (first vaccination visit). Treatment reported: pre-vaccination baseline after standard-of-care therapy. The donors had new WHO grade 3 or 4 astrocytomas; these were IDH1-mutant and ATRX-lost. Germline-derived CDR1 and CDR2 are SGHNT and YYREEE (reference sequence). The CDR3 runs to 15 residues. V shed 0 bases and J shed 1 base, with 9 bases lying between them. Generated by immunoSEQ multiplex PCR, the TCRdb table keeps only in-frame clones and is missing some. The profile covers tens of thousands of clones, with approximately 80% appearing a single time and about 21% taken by the ten largest.

The chain joins TRBV5-4 to TRBJ2-3, with D perhaps being TRBD1 or TRBD2 (5 bases each). The sample here was PBMCs, taken from a glioma patient treated with radiotherapy, temozolomide or both. The receptor's source is a man aged 25-40 years with glioma. CDR3 coding DNA: TGTGCCAGCAGCTTGGGGGGGAGCGGCACAGATACGCAGTATTTT. This sequence encodes CASSLGGSGTDTQYF.